This T cell receptor beta chain was captured in a study of blood T cell repertoires in COVID-19. Sequencing was performed with immunoSEQ multiplex PCR; in TCRdb, only in-frame clones are kept and a portion is missing. The repertoire holds 200,000 to 250,000 clones, with 88% as singletons. The CDR3 length is 17 residues. This TCR was recovered from a woman aged 30 to 39 who had recovered from COVID-19. Sequencing used PBMCs or T cells enriched from blood (not recorded which). The J gene is TRBJ1-5, the V gene TRBV12-2; the table names TRBD1, a call not compared with the DNA. TRBV12-2 is shown as a pseudogene. The CDR3 bases are TGTGCAAGTCGCTGTAGGGCTGGTCCCAGGGGCAATCAGCCCCAGCATTTT. It is translated as CASRCRAGPRGNQPQHF.